One sample yielded the 7 T cell receptor beta chains listed below, sequenced in a study of T cell clonality in common variable immunodeficiency. The study's findings and limits: Common variable immunodeficiency TCR beta sequences reportedly had fewer deletions and N-nucleotide insertions.

Some clones are missing from TCRdb's copy, which holds only in-frame ones; the method was immunoSEQ multiplex PCR. Recorded here are over 30,000 clones, none singletons. These receptors lack a known antigen. Input material: peripheral blood mononuclear cells. The receptors were sampled from a human donor with common variable immunodeficiency.

At least ten counts were recorded for this clone. The CDR3 end falls 3 residues outside the read, so it is completed with the germline J gene. V gene TRBV28 combines with J gene TRBJ1-2; D remains ambiguous. The V gene lost 6 bases and the J gene lost 6 bases, with 17 bases spanning the gap. Germline V lookup: CDR1 MDHEN, CDR2 SYDVKM. The CDR3 is made up of 14 amino acids. CDR3 sequence: CASRRAARFNGYTF. The covered CDR3 bases are TGTGCCAGCAGAAGGGCCGCAAGGTTCAATGGC.

This clone showed up many times. The read comes to an end 3 residues before the CDR3 does, leaving the germline J gene to fill in the end. The J gene is TRBJ1-1, the V gene TRBV11-2; D call uncertain. Per the germline V gene, CDR1 is SGHAT and CDR2 is FQNNGV. The CDR3 spans 13 residues. CDR3 DNA (partial): TGTGCCAGCAGCTTACTTGTCGAGGGTCCA. The encoded protein is CASSLLVEGP. The CDR3 in its entirety is CASSLLVEGPAFF. Full variable domain (outside the CDR3, taken from reference TRBV11-2 and TRBJ1-1): EAGVAQSPRYKIIEKRQSVAFWCNPISGHATLYWYQQILGQGPKLLIQFQNNGVVDDSQLPKDRFSAERLKGVDSTLKIQPAKLEDSAVYLCASSLLVEGPAFFGQGTRLTVV.

This clone was seen repeatedly, ten times or more. The sequenced fragment ends 3 residues before the CDR3 boundary, so the rest is inferred from the germline J gene. V usage is TRBV12-3 or TRBV12-4 and J usage is TRBJ2-1, with D unclear. V gave up 6 bases and J gave up 8 bases, with 8 bases separating them. The CDR3 has 11 amino acids. The sequenced part of the CDR3 DNA is TGTGCCAGCAGCCCTATGGATGAG. Translation: CASSPMDE. The whole CDR3 protein reads CASSPMDEQFF.

The sequenced part of the CDR3 DNA is TGTGCCAGCAGCCCCGACTCATCCACAGATACG. Amino acids: CASSPDSSTDT. The CDR3, in full, reads CASSPDSSTDTQYF. The genes are TRBV7-6 and TRBJ2-3; D not certain. The read stops 3 residues short of the end of the CDR3; the missing end is completed from the germline J gene. Germline V gene data show CDR1 as SGHVS and CDR2 as FNYEAQ. Between the trimmed V and J ends, which lost 5 bases and 2 bases, there was a span of 11 bases. The CDR3 contains 14 residues.

This clone was seen only a few times. Coverage ceases 3 residues before the CDR3 finishes, and the germline J gene fills in the end. This chain connects TRBV7-2 to TRBJ1-6, with 7 bases aligning to TRBD1. J gave up 10 bases and V 5 bases, and 11 bases lay outside the gene matches. The CDR3 has 15 residues. Germline V gene lookup returns CDR1 SGHTA and CDR2 FQGNSA. This chain's CDR3 is CASSPAGQLISPLHF. The part of the CDR3 DNA that was read is TGTGCCAGCAGCCCCGCGGGACAGCTGATATCACCC.

With regard to this clone: Sequencing ends 3 residues short of the CDR3 end; the germline J gene provides the rest. V usage is TRBV11-2 and J usage is TRBJ2-7, with TRBD2 matching 12 bases. The CDR3 has 15 residues. V shed 6 bases and J 5 bases; nucleotides not matched to a gene: 8. Germline loops: CDR1 SGHAT, CDR2 FQNNGV. CDR3 region: CASSPLAGGDDEQYF. CDR3 bases read: TGTGCCAGCAGTCCGCTAGCGGGAGGGGACGACGAG.

On this clone itself: The CDR3 end is not reached by the read, which stops 3 residues before it; the germline J gene fills it in. The chain has TRBV7-2 and TRBJ2-7, with 10 bases matching TRBD1. After removal of 8 bases from V and 4 bases from J, the junction contained 5 bases not matched to a gene. Germline V gene data show CDR1 as SGHTA and CDR2 as FQGNSA. The CDR3 extends over 13 amino acids. CDR3 DNA (partial): TGTGCCAGCCGGACAGGGGGGACATACGAG. Protein: CASRTGGTYE. The entire CDR3 protein is CASRTGGTYEQYF.